What follows are 29 T cell receptor beta chains derived from one specimen sequenced in a study of blood T cells in healthy people across ages. The use of a sample-barcoded 5' primer and a J-beta primer mix characterized a second PCR of 7 to 11 cycles. TCRdb passed the 5' RACE reads through MiXCR, listing each CDR3 protein once. The sample contains 1 million or so distinct CDR3 sequences, roughly a quarter of which appear only once. These data also featured in a second study, about T cells of mothers and their children.

Sequences were obtained from blood. The receptors were gathered from a girl between 2 and 10 years old in good health.

The V call is TRBV4-1, the J call TRBJ1-1, with D unclear. Trimming pared 9 bases from V and 3 bases from J, leaving 14 bases between. The CDR3 runs 13 residues. Germline CDR1 is MGHRA and CDR2 is YSYEKL. CDR3 bases: TGCGCCAGTGGGCTCGCAGCCGACACTGAAGCTTTCTTT. It yields the protein CASGLAADTEAFF.

This clonotype was observed a handful of times. The chain combines TRBV13 with TRBJ2-5; TRBD2 matches at 13 bases. The V gene end was trimmed by 5 bases and the J gene end by 11 bases; junction bases not matched to a gene: 8. Germline lookup yields CDR1 PRHDT and CDR2 FYEKMQ (reference sequence). The CDR3 is made up of 14 amino acids. This chain's CDR3 is CASSGTSGGEEQYF. CDR3 bases: TGTGCCAGCAGCGGAACTAGCGGGGGGGAAGAGCAGTACTTC.

V is TRBV12-3 or TRBV12-4 and J is TRBJ1-1; weak D call: TRBD1 (5 bases). CDR3 size: 15 residues. V lost 5 bases and J 1 base, leaving 14 bases between the germline ends. CDR3: CASSHGGVENTEAFF. Written as DNA, the CDR3 is TGTGCCAGCAGTCACGGGGGAGTTGAGAACACTGAAGCTTTCTTT.

V gene TRBV7-9 combines with J gene TRBJ2-1, with 7 bases aligning to TRBD2. The CDR3 loop spans 16 amino acids. CDR1 and CDR2 (germline): SEHNR, FQNEAQ (reference sequence). The V segment lost 1 base and the J segment 5 bases; nucleotides outside the gene matches: 8. CDR3 sequence: CASSLGGGGLHNEQFF. CDR3 coding DNA: TGTGCCAGCAGCTTAGGTGGCGGGGGTCTCCACAATGAGCAGTTCTTC.

The genes are TRBV9 and TRBJ1-6, with 9 bases lining up with TRBD1. This CDR3 comprises 15 residues. V was pared by 3 bases and J by 8 bases, with 6 bases of the junction left unmatched. The germline gives CDR1 SGDLS, CDR2 YYNGEE. This CDR3 is CASSAGGQGDSPLHF. The CDR3 DNA is TGTGCCAGCAGCGCCGGGGGACAGGGAGATTCACCCCTCCACTTT.

Only one count was recorded for this clonotype. The chain recombines TRBV2 with TRBJ2-2, with 7 positions matching TRBD1. Unmatched junction bases numbered 16, after V lost 6 bases and J lost 3 bases. This CDR3 spans 18 amino acids. Germline V CDR1 and CDR2: SNHLY, FYNNEI. In DNA, the CDR3 is TGTGCCAGCAGGAAAAGTAAGGAAGGGGGCGCGGACACCGGGGAGCTGTTTTTT. This sequence encodes CASRKSKEGGADTGELFF.

The chain combines TRBV2 with TRBJ2-5, with 10 positions matching TRBD1. Germline CDR1 SNHLY, CDR2 FYNNEI. The CDR3 is 13 residues long. The ends lost 6 bases at V and 7 bases at J; junction bases unmatched: 5. The CDR3 sequence is CASRDRGMGTQYF. In DNA form, the CDR3 reads TGTGCCAGCAGGGACAGGGGGATGGGGACCCAGTACTTC.

V usage is TRBV5-1 and J usage is TRBJ1-2; perhaps TRBD1 as D (6 bases). The CDR3 spans 15 residues. Trimming left V 0 bases short and J 5 bases short, with 14 bases between. Per germline, CDR1 SGHRS and CDR2 YFSETQ. The CDR3 spells CASSLDTGGAYGYTF. DNA of the CDR3: TGCGCCAGCAGCTTGGATACGGGGGGCGCGTATGGCTACACCTTC.

This clonotype showed up just a few times. The genes are TRBV7-9 and TRBJ1-2; no clear D gene. With 8 bases removed from V and 8 bases from J, the gap between germline ends came to 12 bases. CDR1 is SEHNR and CDR2 is FQNEAQ in the germline V gene (reference sequence). This CDR3 has 11 amino acids. CDR3 loop: CASASSRGYTF. The CDR3, as DNA: TGTGCCAGCGCCTCGTCGAGAGGCTACACCTTC.

This clonotype was recorded a few times. This chain joins TRBV7-2 and TRBJ2-5; 8 bases agree with TRBD2. The J call is doubtful: the DNA matches TRBJ2-1 better. This CDR3 is built from 15 residues. Germline assignment: CDR1 SGHTA and CDR2 FQGNSA. This chain's CDR3 is CASSPRSGTYNEQFF. In DNA, the CDR3 is TGTGCCAGCAGCCCCCGTAGCGGGACATACAATGAGCAGTTCTTC.

CDR3 loop: CASSTRVETQYF. The CDR3 DNA reads TGTGCCAGCTCAACGCGGGTAGAGACCCAGTACTTC. The chain uses TRBV12-3 or TRBV12-4 and TRBJ2-5; tentatively, D is TRBD2 (5 bases). The CDR3 runs to 12 residues. V was shortened by 8 bases and J by 4 bases, with 11 bases between the two germline ends.

This clonotype appeared a few times. The gene calls are TRBV29-1 and TRBJ2-3, with D possibly being TRBD2 (6 bases). The CDR3 is 11 residues long. From germline, CDR1 is SQVTM and CDR2 ANQGSEA. Trimming shortened V by 7 bases and J by 4 bases, and 9 bases separated the two germline ends. CDR3 amino acids: CSAGGADTQYF. The CDR3 region has the DNA TGCAGCGCCGGGGGTGCAGATACGCAGTATTTT.

In the case of this clonotype: An end of the junction differs from the germline gene, which may be a read error. The chain carries TRBV29-1 and TRBJ2-1, with D possibly being TRBD2 (5 bases). The CDR3 loop spans 14 amino acids. The germline V gene encodes CDR1 SQVTM and CDR2 ANQGSEA. The CDR3 DNA follows: TGCAGCGTTCAAGAGGGAAATGCCTACAATGAGCAGTTCTTC. This sequence encodes CSVQEGNAYNEQFF.

The DNA of the CDR3 is TGTGCCAGCAGCTTAGTCCCGGGGCCAGATACGCAGTATTTT. The encoded protein is CASSLVPGPDTQYF. The chain joins TRBV7-9 to TRBJ2-3; D is tentatively TRBD1 or TRBD2 (5 bases each). Trimming took off 1 base at V and 4 bases at J, with 9 bases between the two ends. Germline V gives CDR1 SEHNR, CDR2 FQNEAQ (reference sequence). The CDR3 is made up of 14 amino acids.

In this sample, this clonotype turned up a few times. J is TRBJ2-5 and V is TRBV5-6, with 8 bases aligning to TRBD1. After removal of 7 bases from V and 7 bases from J, the junction contained 12 bases not matched to a gene. The germline V gene has CDR1 SGHDT and CDR2 YYEEEE. This CDR3 contains 14 residues. The CDR3 reads CASSGGAVRATQYF. Written as DNA, the CDR3 is TGTGCCAGCTCAGGGGGCGCGGTACGGGCGACCCAGTACTTC.

The chain employs TRBV6-6 and TRBJ2-5, with D perhaps matching TRBD1 or TRBD2 (5 bases each). The closer fit of TRBJ2-7 to the DNA end suggests the J call may be wrong. The V gene's germline CDR1 is MNHNY and CDR2 SVGAGI (reference sequence). CDR3 length: 14 amino acids. The CDR3 loop is CASSYQLSGTEQYF. The CDR3 DNA is TGTGCCAGCAGTTACCAGCTTTCAGGGACCGAGCAGTACTTC.

The chain couples TRBV11-3 to TRBJ2-6; D ambiguous. The CDR3 runs 14 residues. Germline loops: CDR1 SGHNT, CDR2 YENEEA. The V end lost 2 bases, the J end lost 6 bases, and 8 bases lay between the germline ends. This CDR3 is CASSLRNAANVLTF. CDR3 bases: TGTGCCAGCAGCTTAAGGAATGCGGCCAACGTCCTGACTTTC.

This chain links TRBV6-1 with TRBJ2-3, with 8 nucleotides matching TRBD2. Germline CDR1 is MNHNS and CDR2 is SASEGT. CDR3 length: 17 residues. V lost 1 base to trimming and J lost 4 bases; unmatched junction nucleotides: 10. The CDR3 bases are TGTGCCAGCAGTGAAGGTTATCCGGGAGGGGGACCAGATACGCAGTATTTT. It specifies CASSEGYPGGGPDTQYF.

This clonotype came up a few times. A read error may account for a junction end that differs from germline. The genes are TRBV10-3 and TRBJ1-3; D is perhaps TRBD1 (6 bases). Germline-derived CDR1 and CDR2 are ENHRY and SYGVKD. The CDR3 consists of 15 residues. In nucleotides, the CDR3 is TGTGCCATCAGAGGCGAACAGGGACCTGGGAACACCATATATTTT. Translating gives CAIRGEQGPGNTIYF.

The chain combines TRBV7-6 with TRBJ2-2; 7 bases match TRBD2. Trimming took 4 bases from V and 4 from J; bases not matched to a gene: 9. Germline-derived CDR1 and CDR2 are SGHVS and FNYEAQ. There are 16 residues in the CDR3. In nucleotides, the CDR3 is TGTGCCAGCAGCTCCCAAAGGCGGGGGTTCACCGGGGAGCTGTTTTTT. Translation: CASSSQRRGFTGELFF. Drawing the rest from reference TRBV7-6 and TRBJ2-2, the complete variable domain is GAGVSQSPRYKVTKRGQDVALRCDPISGHVSLYWYRQALGQGPEFLTYFNYEAQQDKSGLPNDRFSAERPEGSISTLTIQRTEQRDSAMYRCASSSQRRGFTGELFFGEGSRLTVL.

The chain has TRBV5-1 and TRBJ2-1, with 7 bases matching TRBD2. Germline CDR1 SGHRS, CDR2 YFSETQ. This CDR3 comprises 16 residues. Trimming at V came to 0 bases and at J to 2 bases, leaving 5 bases not matched to a gene. The CDR3 loop reads CASSLDRDYTYNEQFF. The CDR3 bases are TGCGCCAGCAGCTTGGACCGGGACTACACCTACAATGAGCAGTTCTTC.

This clonotype occurred a few times. The rearrangement links TRBV20-1 to TRBJ1-5; the D is unclear. This CDR3 has 13 residues. V shed 1 base and J shed 6 bases, with 10 bases lying between them. From germline, CDR1 is DFQATT and CDR2 SNEGSKA (reference sequence). The CDR3 DNA reads as TGCAGTGCTAGAGCTAGGGAGGCTCAGCCCCAGCATTTT. Amino acids: CSARAREAQPQHF.

The chain employs TRBV7-2 and TRBJ1-2; D remains unclear. The CDR3 is 13 amino acids. Per germline, CDR1 SGHTA and CDR2 FQGNSA. V lost 4 bases and J lost 4, with 10 bases in between. This CDR3 reads CASSSGNFYGYTF. In DNA form, the CDR3 reads TGTGCCAGCAGCTCCGGGAACTTCTATGGCTACACCTTC.

This clonotype was counted between two and nine times. The genes are TRBV6-6 and TRBJ2-1, with D hard to call. The J call may be wrong; the DNA end is better matched by TRBJ2-5. The CDR3 consists of 15 residues. Germline V gives CDR1 MNHNY, CDR2 SVGAGI (reference sequence). The DNA of the CDR3 is TGTGCCAGCAGTTACTCGAAGGGTTGGCAAGAGACCCAGTACTTC. This gives the protein CASSYSKGWQETQYF.

The V and J genes are TRBV6-5 and TRBJ1-4; D is ambiguous. Trimming took 0 bases from V and 5 from J, leaving 7 bases between them. The CDR3 is 14 amino acids. Germline V gene sequence: CDR1 MNHEY, CDR2 SVGAGI. The CDR3 DNA reads as TGTGCCAGCAGTTACTCAGGATACAATGAAAAACTGTTTTTT. Protein product: CASSYSGYNEKLFF.

V is TRBV3-1 and J is TRBJ1-5; D gene uncertain. Per germline, CDR1 LGHDT and CDR2 YNNKEL (reference sequence). This CDR3 has 15 amino acids. V was shortened by 0 bases and J by 3 bases, with 9 bases between the two germline ends. The CDR3 DNA reads TGTGCCAGCAGCCAAGACCCTGTCCCCAATCAGCCCCAGCATTTT. Translation gives CASSQDPVPNQPQHF.

This clonotype was found a few times. J is TRBJ2-7 and V is TRBV27, with D tentatively TRBD1 (5 bases). This CDR3 is built from 15 residues. CDR1 and CDR2 (germline): MNHEY, SMNVEV (reference sequence). V was trimmed by 0 bases and J by 2 bases, leaving 11 bases between them. CDR3 region: CASSLSGDRTYEQYF. The DNA for the CDR3 is TGTGCCAGCAGTTTATCCGGAGACAGAACCTACGAGCAGTACTTC.

This clonotype has more than one count but fewer than ten. This chain joins TRBV12-5 and TRBJ2-7; D remains ambiguous. This CDR3 spans 12 amino acids. Between the trimmed V and J ends, which lost 7 bases and 0 bases, there was a span of 7 bases. Germline-derived CDR1 and CDR2 are LGHNT and FRNRAP. CDR3 residues: CASVLDSYEQYF. The CDR3 DNA reads TGTGCTAGTGTCTTGGACTCCTACGAGCAGTACTTC.

This chain uses TRBV15 with TRBJ2-5; 11 bases are a match to TRBD1. The end of the DNA aligns better with TRBJ2-7, so the J call may be wrong. The CDR3 length is 14 residues. Germline V CDR1 and CDR2: LNHNV, YYDKDF (reference sequence). The CDR3 nucleotides read TGTGCCACCAGCAGGGGACAGGGGGGCGACGAGCAGTACTTC. Its translation: CATSRGQGGDEQYF.